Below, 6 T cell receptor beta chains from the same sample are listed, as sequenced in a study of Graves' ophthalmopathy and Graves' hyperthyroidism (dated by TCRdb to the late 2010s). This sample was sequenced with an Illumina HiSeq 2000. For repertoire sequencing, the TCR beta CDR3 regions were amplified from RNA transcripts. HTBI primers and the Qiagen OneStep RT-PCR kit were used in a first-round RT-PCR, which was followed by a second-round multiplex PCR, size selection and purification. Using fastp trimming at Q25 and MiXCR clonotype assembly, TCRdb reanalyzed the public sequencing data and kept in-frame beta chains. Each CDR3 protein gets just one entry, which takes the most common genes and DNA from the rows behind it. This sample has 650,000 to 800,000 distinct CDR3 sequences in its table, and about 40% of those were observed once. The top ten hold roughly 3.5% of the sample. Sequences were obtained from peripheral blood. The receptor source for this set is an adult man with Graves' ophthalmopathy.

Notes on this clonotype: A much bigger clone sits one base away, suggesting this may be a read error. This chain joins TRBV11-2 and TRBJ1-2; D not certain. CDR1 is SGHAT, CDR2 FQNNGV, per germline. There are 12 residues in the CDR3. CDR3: CANSSERPGYTF. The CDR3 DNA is TGTGCCAACAGCTCGGAAAGACCTGGCTACACCTTC.

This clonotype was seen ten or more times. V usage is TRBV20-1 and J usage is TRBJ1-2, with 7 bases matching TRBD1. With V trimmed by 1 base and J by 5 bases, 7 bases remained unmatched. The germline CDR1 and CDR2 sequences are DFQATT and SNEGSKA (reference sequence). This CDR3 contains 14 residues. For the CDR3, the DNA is TGCAGTGCTAGAGGGACCAAGGGGGCATATGGCTACACCTTC. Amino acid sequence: CSARGTKGAYGYTF.

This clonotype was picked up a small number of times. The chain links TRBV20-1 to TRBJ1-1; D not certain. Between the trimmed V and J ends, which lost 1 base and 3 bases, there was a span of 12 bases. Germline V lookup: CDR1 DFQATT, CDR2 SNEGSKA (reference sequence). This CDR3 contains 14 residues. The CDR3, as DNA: TGCAGTGCTAGAGGCGGCAGATGGGACACTGAAGCTTTCTTT. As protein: CSARGGRWDTEAFF.

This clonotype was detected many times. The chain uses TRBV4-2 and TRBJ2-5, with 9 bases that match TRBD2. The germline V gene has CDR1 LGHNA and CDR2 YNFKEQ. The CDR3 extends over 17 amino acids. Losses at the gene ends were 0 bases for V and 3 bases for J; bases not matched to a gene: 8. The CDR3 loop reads CASSQEGISGGKETQYF. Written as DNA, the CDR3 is TGTGCCAGCAGCCAAGAAGGGATTAGCGGGGGCAAAGAGACCCAGTACTTC.

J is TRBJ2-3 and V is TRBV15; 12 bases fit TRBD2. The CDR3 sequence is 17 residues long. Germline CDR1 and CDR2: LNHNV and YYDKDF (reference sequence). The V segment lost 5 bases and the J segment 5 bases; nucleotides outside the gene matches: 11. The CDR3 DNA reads TGTGCCACCAGCGGAAAGCCTGGACTAGCGGGACAAGATACGCAGTATTTT. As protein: CATSGKPGLAGQDTQYF. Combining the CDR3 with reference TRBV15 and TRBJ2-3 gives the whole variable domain DAMVIQNPRYQVTQFGKPVTLSCSQTLNHNVMYWYQQKSSQAPKLLFHYYDKDFNNEADTPDNFQSRRPNTSFCFLDIRSPGLGDTAMYLCATSGKPGLAGQDTQYFGPGTRLTVL.

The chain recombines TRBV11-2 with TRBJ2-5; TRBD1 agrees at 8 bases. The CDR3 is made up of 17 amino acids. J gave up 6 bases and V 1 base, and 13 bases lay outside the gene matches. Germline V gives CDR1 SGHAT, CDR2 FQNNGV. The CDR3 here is CASSLGAGQGRGKTQYF. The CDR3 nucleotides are TGTGCCAGCAGCTTAGGAGCTGGACAGGGCCGCGGGAAGACCCAGTACTTC.